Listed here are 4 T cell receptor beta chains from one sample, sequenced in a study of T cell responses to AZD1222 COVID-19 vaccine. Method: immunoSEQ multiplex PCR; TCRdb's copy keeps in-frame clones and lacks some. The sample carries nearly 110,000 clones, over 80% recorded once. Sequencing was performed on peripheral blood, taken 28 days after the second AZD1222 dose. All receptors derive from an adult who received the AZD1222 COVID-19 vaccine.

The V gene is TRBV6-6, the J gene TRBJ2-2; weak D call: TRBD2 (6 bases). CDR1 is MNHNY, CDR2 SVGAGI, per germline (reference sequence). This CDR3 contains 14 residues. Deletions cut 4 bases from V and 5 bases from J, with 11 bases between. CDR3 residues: CASSSLAGTGELFF. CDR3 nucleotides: TGTGCCAGCAGTTCTTTGGCGGGGACCGGGGAGCTGTTTTTT.

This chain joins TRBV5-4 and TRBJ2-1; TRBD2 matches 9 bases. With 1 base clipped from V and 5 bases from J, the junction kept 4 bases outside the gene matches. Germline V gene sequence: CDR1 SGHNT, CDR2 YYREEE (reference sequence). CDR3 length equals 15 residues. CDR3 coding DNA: TGTGCCAGCAGCTTGACTCTAGCGGGGAACAATGAGCAGTTCTTC. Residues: CASSLTLAGNNEQFF.

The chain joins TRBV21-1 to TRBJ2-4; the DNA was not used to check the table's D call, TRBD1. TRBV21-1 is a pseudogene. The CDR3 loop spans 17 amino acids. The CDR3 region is CASSPIEGQLAKNIQYF. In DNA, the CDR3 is TGTGCCAGCAGCCCCATAGAGGGACAGCTAGCCAAAAACATTCAGTACTTC.

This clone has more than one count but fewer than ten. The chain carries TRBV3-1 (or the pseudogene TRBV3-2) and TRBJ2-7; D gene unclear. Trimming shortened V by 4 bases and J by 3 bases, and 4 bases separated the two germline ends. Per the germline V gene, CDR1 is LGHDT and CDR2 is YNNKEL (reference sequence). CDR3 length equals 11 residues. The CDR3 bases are TGTGCCAGCAGCCTCTACTACGAGCAGTACTTC. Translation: CASSLYYEQYF.